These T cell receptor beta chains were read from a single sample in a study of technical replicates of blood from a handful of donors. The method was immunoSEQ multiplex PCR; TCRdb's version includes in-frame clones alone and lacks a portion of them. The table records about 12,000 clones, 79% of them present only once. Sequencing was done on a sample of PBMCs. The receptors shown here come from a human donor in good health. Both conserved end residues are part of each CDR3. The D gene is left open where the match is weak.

CDR3aa: CAISDPLESGGYQETQYF
CDR3nt: TGTGCCATCAGTGATCCCCTGGAAAGCGGGGGATACCAAGAGACCCAGTACTTC
j_gene: TRBJ2-5
v_gene: TRBV10-3
d_gene: TRBD2

CDR3aa: CASCRGQGLYNEQFF
CDR3nt: TGTGCCAGCTGCCGCGGGCAGGGGCTATACAATGAGCAGTTCTTC
j_gene: TRBJ2-1
v_gene: TRBV4-2
d_gene: -

CDR3aa: CASSFQGQGETQYF
CDR3nt: TGCGCCAGCAGCTTTCAGGGACAGGGAGAGACCCAGTACTTC
j_gene: TRBJ2-5
v_gene: TRBV5-1
d_gene: TRBD1

CDR3aa: CAWNGLVRYEQYF
CDR3nt: TGTGCCTGGAACGGACTAGTCCGCTACGAGCAGTACTTC
j_gene: TRBJ2-7
v_gene: TRBV30
d_gene: TRBD2

CDR3aa: CASSLGYSKTEAFF
CDR3nt: TGTGCCAGCAGCTTAGGATACTCGAAGACTGAAGCTTTCTTT
j_gene: TRBJ1-1
v_gene: TRBV11-2
d_gene: -

CDR3aa: CASSILQGEQYF
CDR3nt: TGTGCCAGCAGCATCCTACAGGGCGAGCAGTACTTC
j_gene: TRBJ2-7
v_gene: TRBV7-6
d_gene: -

CDR3aa: CASSVSPANTGELFF
CDR3nt: TGTGCCAGCAGTGTGTCCCCAGCGAACACCGGGGAGCTGTTTTTT
j_gene: TRBJ2-2
v_gene: TRBV2
d_gene: -

CDR3aa: CASSVAAGGTDTQYF
CDR3nt: TGTGCCAGCAGCGTAGCAGCGGGAGGCACAGATACGCAGTATTTT
j_gene: TRBJ2-3
v_gene: TRBV9
d_gene: TRBD2

CDR3aa: CASSPGQGVNEQFF
CDR3nt: TGTGCCAGCAGTCCGGGACAGGGGGTTAATGAGCAGTTCTTC
j_gene: TRBJ2-1
v_gene: TRBV28
d_gene: TRBD1

CDR3aa: CASSLVGRSNTEAFF
CDR3nt: TGCGCCAGCAGCTTGGTTGGCAGGTCGAACACTGAAGCTTTCTTT
j_gene: TRBJ1-1
v_gene: TRBV5-1
d_gene: -

CDR3aa: CASSLGLAGDTDTQYF
CDR3nt: TGCGCCAGCAGCTTGGGACTAGCGGGAGACACAGATACGCAGTATTTT
j_gene: TRBJ2-3
v_gene: TRBV5-1
d_gene: TRBD2

CDR3aa: CSVDVSGRYNEQFF
CDR3nt: TGCAGCGTTGACGTAAGCGGGAGGTACAATGAGCAGTTCTTC
j_gene: TRBJ2-1
v_gene: TRBV29-1
d_gene: TRBD2

CDR3aa: CASSSLGTVGIEQYF
CDR3nt: TGTGCCAGCAGTAGTCTTGGGACAGTGGGTATCGAGCAGTACTTC
j_gene: TRBJ2-7
v_gene: TRBV6-1
d_gene: TRBD1